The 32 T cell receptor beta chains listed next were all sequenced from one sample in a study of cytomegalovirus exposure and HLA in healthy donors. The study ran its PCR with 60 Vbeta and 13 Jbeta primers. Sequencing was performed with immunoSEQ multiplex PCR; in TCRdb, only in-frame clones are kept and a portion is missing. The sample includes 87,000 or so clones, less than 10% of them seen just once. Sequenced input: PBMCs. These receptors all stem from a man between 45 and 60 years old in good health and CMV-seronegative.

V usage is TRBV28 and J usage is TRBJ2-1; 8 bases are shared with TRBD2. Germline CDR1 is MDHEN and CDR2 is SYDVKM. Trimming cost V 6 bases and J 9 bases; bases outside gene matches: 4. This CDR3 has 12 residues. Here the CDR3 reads CASSVAGPEQFF. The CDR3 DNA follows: TGTGCCAGCAGCGTAGCGGGGCCTGAGCAGTTCTTC.

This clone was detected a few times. In DNA, the CDR3 is TGTGCCAGCAGGAGAGAGGTCACCTACGAGCAGTACTTC. Amino acids: CASRREVTYEQYF. This rearrangement joins TRBV6-5 to TRBJ2-7, with D hard to call. This CDR3 is built from 13 residues. Trimming shortened V by 6 bases and J by 2 bases, and 11 bases separated the two germline ends. Per the germline V gene, CDR1 is MNHEY and CDR2 is SVGAGI.

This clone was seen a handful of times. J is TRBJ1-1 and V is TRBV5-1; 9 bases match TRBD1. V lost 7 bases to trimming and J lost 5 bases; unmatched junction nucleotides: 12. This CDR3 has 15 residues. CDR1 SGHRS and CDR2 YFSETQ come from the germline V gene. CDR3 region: CASGTFRQGVTEAFF. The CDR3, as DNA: TGCGCCAGCGGGACCTTTCGACAGGGGGTGACTGAAGCTTTCTTT.

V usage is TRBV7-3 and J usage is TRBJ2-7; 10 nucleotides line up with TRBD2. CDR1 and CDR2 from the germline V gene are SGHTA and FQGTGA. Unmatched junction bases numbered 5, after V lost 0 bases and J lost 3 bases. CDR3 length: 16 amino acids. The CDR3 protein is CASSLTPAGGLYEQYF. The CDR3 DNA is TGTGCCAGCAGCTTAACGCCAGCGGGGGGGCTCTACGAGCAGTACTTC.

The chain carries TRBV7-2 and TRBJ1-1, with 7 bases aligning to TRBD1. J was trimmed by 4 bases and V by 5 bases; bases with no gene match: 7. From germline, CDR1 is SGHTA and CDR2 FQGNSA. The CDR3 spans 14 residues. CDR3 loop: CASSPTQGSTEAFF. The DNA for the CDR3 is TGTGCCAGCAGCCCAACACAGGGGAGCACTGAAGCTTTCTTT.

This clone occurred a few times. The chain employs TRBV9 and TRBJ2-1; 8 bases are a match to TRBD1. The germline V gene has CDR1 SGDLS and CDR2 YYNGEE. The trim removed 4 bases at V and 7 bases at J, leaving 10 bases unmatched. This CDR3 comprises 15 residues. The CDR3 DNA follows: TGTGCCAGCAGCCCCGGACAGGGTAATACAAATGAGCAGTTCTTC. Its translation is CASSPGQGNTNEQFF.

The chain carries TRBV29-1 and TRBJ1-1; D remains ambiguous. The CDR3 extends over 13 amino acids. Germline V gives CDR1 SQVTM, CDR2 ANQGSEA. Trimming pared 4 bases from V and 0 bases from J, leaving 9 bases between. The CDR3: CSVGRQLNTEAFF. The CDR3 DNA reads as TGCAGCGTTGGGAGGCAGCTGAACACTGAAGCTTTCTTT.

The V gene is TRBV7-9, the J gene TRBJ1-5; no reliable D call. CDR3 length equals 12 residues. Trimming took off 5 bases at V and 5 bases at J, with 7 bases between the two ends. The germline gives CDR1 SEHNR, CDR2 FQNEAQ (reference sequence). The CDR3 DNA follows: TGTGCCAGCAGCCGCGGGGATCAGCCCCAGCATTTT. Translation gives CASSRGDQPQHF.

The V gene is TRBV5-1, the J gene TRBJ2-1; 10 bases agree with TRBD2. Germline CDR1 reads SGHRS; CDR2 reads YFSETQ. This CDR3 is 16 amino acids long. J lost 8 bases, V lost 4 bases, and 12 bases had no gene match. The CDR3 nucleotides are TGCGCCAGCAGCCCCGATCGTCGGACTAGCGGCTATGAGCAGTTCTTC. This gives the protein CASSPDRRTSGYEQFF.

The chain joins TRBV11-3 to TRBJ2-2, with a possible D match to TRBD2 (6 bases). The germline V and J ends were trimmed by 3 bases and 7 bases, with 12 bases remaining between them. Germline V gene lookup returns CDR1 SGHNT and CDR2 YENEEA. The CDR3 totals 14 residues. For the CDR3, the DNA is TGTGCCAGCAGCTTCGGAGCGGGTGGCGGGGAGCTGTTTTTT. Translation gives CASSFGAGGGELFF.

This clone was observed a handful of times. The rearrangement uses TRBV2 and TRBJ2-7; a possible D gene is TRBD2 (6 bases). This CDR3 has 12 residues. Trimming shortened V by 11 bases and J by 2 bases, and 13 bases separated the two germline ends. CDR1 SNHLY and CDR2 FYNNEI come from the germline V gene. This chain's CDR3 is CAGGVIPYEQYF. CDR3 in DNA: TGTGCCGGCGGGGTTATTCCCTACGAGCAGTACTTC.

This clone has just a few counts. Here the CDR3 reads CASNSGTGVYNEQFF. CDR3 bases: TGCGCCAGCAACTCCGGGACAGGGGTCTACAATGAGCAGTTCTTC. The chain couples TRBV5-1 to TRBJ2-1; 10 bases are shared with TRBD1. Germline CDR1 is SGHRS and CDR2 is YFSETQ. V gave up 6 bases and J gave up 3 bases; unmatched junction bases: 6. The CDR3 spans 15 residues.

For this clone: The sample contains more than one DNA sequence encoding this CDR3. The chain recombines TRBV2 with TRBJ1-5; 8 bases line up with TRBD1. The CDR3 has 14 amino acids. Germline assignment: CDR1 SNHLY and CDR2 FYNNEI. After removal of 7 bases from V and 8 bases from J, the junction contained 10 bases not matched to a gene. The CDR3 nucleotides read TGTGCCAGCAAGGGCAGGGGGCGTGAGGAGCCCCAGCATTTT. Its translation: CASKGRGREEPQHF.

CDR3 amino acids: CASSSYRELRPTEAFF. DNA for the CDR3: TGTGCCAGCAGCTCTTACAGGGAACTAAGGCCCACTGAAGCTTTCTTT. The rearrangement uses TRBV5-5 and TRBJ1-1; TRBD1 might be the D (6 bases). CDR1 and CDR2 (germline): SGHKS, YYEKEE (reference sequence). This CDR3 is 16 amino acids long. The V end lost 3 bases, the J end lost 4 bases, and 19 bases lay between the germline ends.

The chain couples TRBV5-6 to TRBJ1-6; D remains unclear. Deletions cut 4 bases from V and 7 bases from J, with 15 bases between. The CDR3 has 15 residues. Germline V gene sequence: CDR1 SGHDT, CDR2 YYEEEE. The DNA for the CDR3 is TGTGCCAGCAGCGGCGGAGGGTATCGGAATTCACCCCTCCACTTT. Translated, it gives CASSGGGYRNSPLHF.

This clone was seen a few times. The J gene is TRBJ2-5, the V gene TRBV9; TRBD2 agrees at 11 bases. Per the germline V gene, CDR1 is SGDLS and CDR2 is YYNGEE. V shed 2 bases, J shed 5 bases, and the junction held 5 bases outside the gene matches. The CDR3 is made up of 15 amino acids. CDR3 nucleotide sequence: TGTGCCAGCAGCGTGACTAGCGGGACCCAGGAGACCCAGTACTTC. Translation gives CASSVTSGTQETQYF.

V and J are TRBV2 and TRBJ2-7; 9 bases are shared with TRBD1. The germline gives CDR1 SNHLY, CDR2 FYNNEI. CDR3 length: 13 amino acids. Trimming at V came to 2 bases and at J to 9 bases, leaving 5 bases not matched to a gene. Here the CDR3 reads CASSERGQGGQYF. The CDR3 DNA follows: TGTGCCAGCAGTGAAAGGGGACAGGGAGGGCAGTACTTC.

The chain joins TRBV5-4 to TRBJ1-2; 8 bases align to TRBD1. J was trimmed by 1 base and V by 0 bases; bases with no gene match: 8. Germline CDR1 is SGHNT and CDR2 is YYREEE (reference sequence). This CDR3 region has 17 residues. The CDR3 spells CASSLEDRVPFNYGYTF. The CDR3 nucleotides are TGTGCCAGCAGCTTGGAGGACAGGGTCCCCTTTAACTATGGCTACACCTTC.

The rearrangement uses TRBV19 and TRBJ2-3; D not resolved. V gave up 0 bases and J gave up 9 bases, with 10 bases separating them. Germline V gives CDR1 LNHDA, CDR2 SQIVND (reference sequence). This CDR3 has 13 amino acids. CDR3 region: CASSIEARGTQYF. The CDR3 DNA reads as TGTGCCAGTAGTATAGAGGCCAGAGGAACGCAGTATTTT.

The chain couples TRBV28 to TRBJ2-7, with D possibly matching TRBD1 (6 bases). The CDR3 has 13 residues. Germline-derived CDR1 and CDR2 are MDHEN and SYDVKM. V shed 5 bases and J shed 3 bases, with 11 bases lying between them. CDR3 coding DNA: TGTGCCAGCAGTCTGGACAGTCTCTACGAGCAGTACTTC. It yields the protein CASSLDSLYEQYF.

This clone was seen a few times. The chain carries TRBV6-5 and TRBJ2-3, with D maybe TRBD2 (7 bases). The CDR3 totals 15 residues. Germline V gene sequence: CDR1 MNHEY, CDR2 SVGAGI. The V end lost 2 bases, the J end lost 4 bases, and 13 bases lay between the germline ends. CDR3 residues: CASSYRGAQSDTQYF. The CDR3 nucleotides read TGTGCCAGCAGTTACCGGGGGGCGCAATCAGATACGCAGTATTTT.

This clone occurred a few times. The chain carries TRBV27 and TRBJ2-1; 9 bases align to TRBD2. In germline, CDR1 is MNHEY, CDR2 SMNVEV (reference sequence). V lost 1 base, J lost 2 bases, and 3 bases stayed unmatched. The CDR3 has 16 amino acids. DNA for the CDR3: TGTGCCAGCAGTTTATGGTCTAGCGGGACCTACAATGAGCAGTTCTTC. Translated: CASSLWSSGTYNEQFF.

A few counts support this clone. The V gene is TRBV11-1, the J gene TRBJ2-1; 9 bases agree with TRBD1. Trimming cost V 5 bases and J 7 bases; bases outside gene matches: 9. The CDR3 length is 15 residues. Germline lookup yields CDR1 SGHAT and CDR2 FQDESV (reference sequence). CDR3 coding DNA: TGTGCCAGCAGCACCTCCGGGACAGGGAGGAATGAGCAGTTCTTC. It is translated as CASSTSGTGRNEQFF.

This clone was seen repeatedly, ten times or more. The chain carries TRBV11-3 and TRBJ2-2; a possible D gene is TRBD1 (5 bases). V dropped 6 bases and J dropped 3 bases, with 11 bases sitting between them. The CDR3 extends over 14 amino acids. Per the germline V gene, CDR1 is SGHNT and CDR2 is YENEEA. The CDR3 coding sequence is TGTGCCAGCAGGGAGACAGCTTACACCGGGGAGCTGTTTTTT. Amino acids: CASRETAYTGELFF.

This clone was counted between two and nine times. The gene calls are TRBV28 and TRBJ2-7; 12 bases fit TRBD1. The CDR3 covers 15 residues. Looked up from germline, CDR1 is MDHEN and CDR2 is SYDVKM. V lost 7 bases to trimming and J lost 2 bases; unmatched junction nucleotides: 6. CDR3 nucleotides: TGTGCCAGCACCCTGGGACAGGGGGCAACCTACGAGCAGTACTTC. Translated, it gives CASTLGQGATYEQYF.

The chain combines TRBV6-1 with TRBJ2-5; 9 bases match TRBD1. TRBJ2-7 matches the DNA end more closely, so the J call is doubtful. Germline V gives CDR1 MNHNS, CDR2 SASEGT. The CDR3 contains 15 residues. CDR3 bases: TGTGCCAGCAGTGCCCGGGACAGGGTAAATCACGAGCAGTACTTC. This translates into CASSARDRVNHEQYF.

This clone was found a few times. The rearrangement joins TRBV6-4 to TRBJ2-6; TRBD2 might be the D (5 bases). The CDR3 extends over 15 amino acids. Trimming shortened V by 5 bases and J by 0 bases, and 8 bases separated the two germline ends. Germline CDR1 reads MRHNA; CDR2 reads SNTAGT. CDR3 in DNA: TGTGCCAGCAGTCCGGGGTTCTCTGGGGCCAACGTCCTGACTTTC. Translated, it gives CASSPGFSGANVLTF.

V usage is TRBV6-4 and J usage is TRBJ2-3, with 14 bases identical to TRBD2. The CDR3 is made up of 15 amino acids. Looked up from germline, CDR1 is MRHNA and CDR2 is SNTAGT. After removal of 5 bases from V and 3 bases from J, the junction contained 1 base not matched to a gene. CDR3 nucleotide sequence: TGTGCCAGCAGTCGGACTAGCGGGGGGACAGATACGCAGTATTTT. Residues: CASSRTSGGTDTQYF.

The CDR3 nucleotides read TGTGCCAGTAGATTAGGAGGGAGCGACTATGGCTACACCTTC. It specifies CASRLGGSDYGYTF. V usage is TRBV19 and J usage is TRBJ1-2; D gene uncertain. The germline V and J ends were trimmed by 6 bases and 3 bases, with 14 bases remaining between them. Germline V gene sequence: CDR1 LNHDA, CDR2 SQIVND (reference sequence). The CDR3 runs 14 residues.

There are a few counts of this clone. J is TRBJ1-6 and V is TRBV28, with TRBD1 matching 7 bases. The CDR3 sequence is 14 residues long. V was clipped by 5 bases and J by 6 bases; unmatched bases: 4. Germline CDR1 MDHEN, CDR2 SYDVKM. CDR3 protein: CASSRQGLNSPLHF. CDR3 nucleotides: TGTGCCAGCAGTCGACAGGGCCTTAATTCACCCCTCCACTTT.

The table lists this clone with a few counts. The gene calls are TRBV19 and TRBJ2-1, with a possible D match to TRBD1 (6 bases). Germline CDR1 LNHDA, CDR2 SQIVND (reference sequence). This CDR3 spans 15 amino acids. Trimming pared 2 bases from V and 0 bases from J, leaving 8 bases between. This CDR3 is CASSIRGSSYNEQFF. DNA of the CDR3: TGTGCCAGTAGTATAAGGGGGAGCTCCTACAATGAGCAGTTCTTC.

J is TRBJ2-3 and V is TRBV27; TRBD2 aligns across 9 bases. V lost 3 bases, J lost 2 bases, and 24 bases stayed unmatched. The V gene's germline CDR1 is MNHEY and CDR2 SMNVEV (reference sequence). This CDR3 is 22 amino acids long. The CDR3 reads CASSLLGGRAAGPILSTDTQYF. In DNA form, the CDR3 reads TGTGCCAGCAGTTTGTTAGGCGGGAGGGCAGCCGGACCAATTCTTTCCACAGATACGCAGTATTTT.